Included here is one T cell receptor beta chain sequence, with context. This specimen belongs to a study of blood T cell repertoires in COVID-19. As for the study in general: PBMCs, B-cell-depleted T cells, or T cells were the source of the cDNA or gDNA that made up the material.

Per the study methods: Amplified reference gene primers provided the basis for estimating nucleated cell counts. Libraries were prepared by immunoSEQ multiplex PCR; TCRdb keeps only in-frame clonotypes and omits some of them. V, J and clone size are those of that table, while D and trimming were read from the DNA. The sample yields about 120,000 clones, 90% seen once. The CDR3 spans 18 residues. CDR1 and CDR2 from the germline V gene are LGHNA and YSLEER. V was clipped by 1 base and J by 0 bases; unmatched bases: 5. The specimen sequenced was peripheral blood. The sequence derives from a human donor with active COVID-19. The donor label of this sample is uncertain. V gene TRBV4-3 combines with J gene TRBJ2-3; 12 bases line up with TRBD2. This chain's CDR3 is CASSQALAGGLSTDTQYF. CDR3 bases: TGCGCCAGCAGCCAAGCTCTAGCGGGGGGGTTGAGCACAGATACGCAGTATTTT.